These 19 T cell receptor beta chains were all obtained from the same sample, sequenced in a study of human T cells and chemical hapten exposure (dated by TCRdb to 2020 to 2022). Total RNA was isolated from unfractionated whole blood collected in Tempus Blood RNA tubes. Library prep was done by 5' RACE. The run used an Illumina MiSeq. The public sequencing data were trimmed at Q25 with fastp and processed into clonotypes with MiXCR by TCRdb, which kept only in-frame beta chains. Under each unique CDR3 protein, matching rows form one entry showing the most common genes and DNA. Here the sample has about 81,000 distinct CDR3 sequences; roughly 8% occur a single time. The ten largest clones take up roughly 2.4% of the sample. The receptor source for this set is a male donor in good health.

Only a few counts were recorded for this clonotype. The chain uses TRBV6-2 or TRBV6-3 and TRBJ2-7; D remains unclear. This CDR3 has 14 residues. The V gene's germline CDR1 is MNHEY and CDR2 SVGEGT. V lost 7 bases and J lost 2, with 15 bases in between. CDR3 loop: CASNDRTETYEQYF. In nucleotides, the CDR3 is TGTGCCAGCAATGACCGGACGGAGACCTACGAGCAGTACTTC.

The chain employs TRBV5-1 and TRBJ2-7, with D perhaps TRBD1 (5 bases). The germline gives CDR1 SGHRS, CDR2 YFSETQ. The ends were cut back, 4 bases at V and 2 bases at J, with 13 bases in the middle. This CDR3 is built from 14 residues. CDR3 loop: CASSRAQGTYEQYF. As DNA, the CDR3 is TGCGCCAGCAGCCGGGCCCAGGGTACCTACGAGCAGTACTTC. Full variable domain (missing parts from reference TRBV5-1 and TRBJ2-7): KAGVTQTPRYLIKTRGQQVTLSCSPISGHRSVSWYQQTPGQGLQFLFEYFSETQRNKGNFPGRFSGRQFSNSRSEMNVSTLELGDSALYLCASSRAQGTYEQYFGPGTRLTVT.

The chain recombines TRBV28 with TRBJ2-7; D is uncertain. The V gene lost 1 base and the J gene lost 3 bases, with 7 bases spanning the gap. The germline V gene encodes CDR1 MDHEN and CDR2 SYDVKM. CDR3 length: 13 residues. The CDR3 nucleotides are TGTGCCAGCAGTTTATTGGTTTACTACGAGCAGTACTTC. Residues: CASSLLVYYEQYF.

This clonotype was detected many times. V usage is TRBV18 and J usage is TRBJ2-7; no definite D call. CDR3 length: 12 residues. Germline V gene lookup returns CDR1 KGHSH and CDR2 LQKENI. Trimming cost V 3 bases and J 0 bases, with 3 bases left between them. The CDR3 region has the DNA TGTGCCAGCTCACCGGCCTCCTACGAGCAGTACTTC. Protein: CASSPASYEQYF.

The chain joins TRBV3-1 to TRBJ2-1; 8 bases fit TRBD2. Trimming at V came to 0 bases and at J to 5 bases, leaving 3 bases not matched to a gene. CDR3 length: 15 residues. CDR1 and CDR2 (germline): LGHDT, YNNKEL (reference sequence). CDR3 nucleotides: TGTGCCAGCAGCCAAGATCGGGGGGGGCACAATGAGCAGTTCTTC. It specifies CASSQDRGGHNEQFF.

The chain carries TRBV6-5 and TRBJ2-3, with D possibly TRBD2 on 6 matching bases. Per germline, CDR1 MNHEY and CDR2 SVGAGI. The CDR3 runs 14 residues. Between the trimmed V and J ends, which lost 6 bases and 6 bases, there was a span of 16 bases. The CDR3 bases are TGTGCCAGCAGAGGCTCGCGGGGCGTGGATACGCAGTATTTT. Translation: CASRGSRGVDTQYF.

This clonotype occurred many times. The chain uses TRBV7-2 and TRBJ2-7, with a possible D match to TRBD2 (5 bases). From germline, CDR1 is SGHTA and CDR2 FQGNSA. This CDR3 region has 13 residues. V lost 2 bases and J lost 7, with 12 bases in between. CDR3 sequence reads: CASSLKASGEQYF. CDR3 sequence (DNA): TGTGCCAGCAGCTTAAAAGCCTCGGGGGAGCAGTACTTC.

The rearrangement uses TRBV12-3 or TRBV12-4 and TRBJ1-2; 11 bases map to TRBD1. The CDR3 runs 16 residues. Losses at the gene ends were 4 bases for V and 7 bases for J; bases not matched to a gene: 11. The CDR3 nucleotides read TGTGCCAGCAGTTCCCGGGACAGGGGGTGGGTCCGTGGCTACACCTTC. This gives the protein CASSSRDRGWVRGYTF.

In this sample, this clonotype turned up many times. V usage is TRBV4-1 and J usage is TRBJ1-1; D is undetermined. Germline V gene lookup returns CDR1 MGHRA and CDR2 YSYEKL. Trimming shortened V by 4 bases and J by 3 bases, and 9 bases separated the two germline ends. The CDR3 length is 13 residues. The CDR3 is CASSPPEYTEAFF. Here the CDR3 DNA reads TGCGCCAGCAGCCCCCCCGAGTACACTGAAGCTTTCTTT.

CDR3 coding DNA: TGCAGTGCTAGCTCCGGGACAGGGTCTAACTATGGCTACACCTTC. Protein: CSASSGTGSNYGYTF. This chain connects TRBV20-1 to TRBJ1-2; TRBD1 matches at 9 bases. Germline CDR1 is DFQATT and CDR2 is SNEGSKA (reference sequence). The J segment lost 0 bases and the V segment lost 3 bases, leaving 5 bases of the junction unmatched. There are 15 residues in the CDR3.

This clonotype was detected only a few times. This sequence joins TRBV19 and TRBJ2-7; perhaps D is TRBD1 or TRBD2 (5 bases each). The germline V gene encodes CDR1 LNHDA and CDR2 SQIVND (reference sequence). Trimming pared 5 bases from V and 3 bases from J, leaving 17 bases between. The CDR3 totals 15 residues. The CDR3 region is CASSVSGTDYYEQYF. CDR3 in DNA: TGTGCCAGTAGTGTTTCCGGGACCGATTACTACGAGCAGTACTTC.

The chain uses TRBV29-1 and TRBJ1-2, with TRBD1 matching 7 bases. Germline-derived CDR1 and CDR2 are SQVTM and ANQGSEA. This CDR3 comprises 13 residues. V lost 6 bases to trimming and J lost 2 bases; unmatched junction nucleotides: 6. CDR3 residues: CSVAQGKNYGYTF. CDR3 bases: TGCAGCGTCGCACAGGGGAAAAACTATGGCTACACCTTC.

In its sample, this clonotype was seen many times. The rearrangement uses TRBV29-1 and TRBJ1-2, with TRBD1 matching over 7 bases. The V gene's germline CDR1 is SQVTM and CDR2 ANQGSEA. The V gene end was trimmed by 3 bases and the J gene end by 4 bases; junction bases not matched to a gene: 8. CDR3 length: 14 amino acids. The CDR3 DNA sequence: TGCAGCGTTGATGAAGGGGGCGTCTTCTATGGCTACACCTTC. It specifies CSVDEGGVFYGYTF.

The J gene is TRBJ1-1, the V gene TRBV7-2; 7 bases are a match to TRBD1. CDR3 length: 14 amino acids. Per germline, CDR1 SGHTA and CDR2 FQGNSA. Trimming cost V 5 bases and J 8 bases; bases outside gene matches: 11. CDR3 nucleotides: TGTGCCAGCAGCCACCGGGACAGCCGGGGGGAAGCTTTCTTT. Translation: CASSHRDSRGEAFF. Drawing the rest from reference TRBV7-2 and TRBJ1-1, the complete variable domain is GAGVSQSPSNKVTEKGKDVELRCDPISGHTALYWYRQSLGQGLEFLIYFQGNSAPDKSGLPSDRFSAERTGGSVSTLTIQRTQQEDSAVYLCASSHRDSRGEAFFGQGTRLTVV.

This clonotype occurred many times. The chain uses TRBV6-5 and TRBJ2-7, with 8 bases fitting TRBD2. Germline V gives CDR1 MNHEY, CDR2 SVGAGI. This CDR3 spans 15 amino acids. With V trimmed by 4 bases and J by 5 bases, 10 bases remained unmatched. The CDR3 spells CASSLGGGSGDEQYF. In DNA form, the CDR3 reads TGTGCCAGCAGTTTAGGCGGGGGGAGTGGTGACGAGCAGTACTTC.

Ten or more counts support this clonotype. The chain uses TRBV7-9 and TRBJ2-4; D is unresolved. Germline-derived CDR1 and CDR2 are SEHNR and FQNEAQ (reference sequence). This CDR3 region has 19 residues. The V end was cut by 2 bases, the J end by 0 bases, with 20 bases between. The CDR3 loop reads CASSLNPVGDMLAKNIQYF. CDR3 in DNA: TGTGCCAGCAGCTTAAACCCCGTGGGTGATATGCTAGCCAAAAACATTCAGTACTTC.

In the case of this clonotype: A much larger clone differs by one base, so this may be a read error. The genes are TRBV5-1 and TRBJ2-6; 7 bases agree with TRBD1. CDR1 is SGHRS and CDR2 is YFSETQ in the germline V gene. The CDR3 covers 15 residues. As DNA, the CDR3 is TGCGCCAGCAGCTTGAAGGGGGCTGGGGCCAACGTCATGACTTTC. It codes for CASSLKGAGANVMTF.

This clonotype was observed at least ten times. The chain has TRBV5-5 and TRBJ2-5; 10 nucleotides match TRBD2. Germline V CDR1 and CDR2: SGHKS, YYEKEE (reference sequence). V gave up 2 bases and J gave up 5 bases; unmatched junction bases: 6. The CDR3 consists of 15 residues. CDR3 nucleotides: TGTGCCAGCAGCTTCGGACTAGCGGAACAGGAGACCCAGTACTTC. It translates to CASSFGLAEQETQYF.

This clonotype has more than one count but fewer than ten. The chain employs TRBV6-2 or TRBV6-3 and TRBJ1-6; D is unclear. The V end lost 7 bases, the J end lost 0 bases, and 10 bases lay between the germline ends. The CDR3 contains 15 residues. Germline V gene lookup returns CDR1 MNHEY and CDR2 SVGEGT. The DNA for the CDR3 is TGTGCCAGCAAAATCGGAAGCTCCTATAATTCACCCCTCCACTTT. It codes for CASKIGSSYNSPLHF.